The sequence of this T cell receptor beta chain was determined in a study of T cells in women clearing cervical HPV infection. Background on the study: For cases, blood was sampled a median about 140 days after lesion detection, interquartile range roughly 80 to 200 days.

Germline V CDR1 and CDR2: SGHRS, YFSETQ. This CDR3 comprises 16 residues. Between the trimmed V and J ends, which lost 0 bases and 0 bases, there was a span of 11 bases. About this clone itself: The read stops 3 residues short of the end of the CDR3; the missing end is completed from the germline J gene.

Profiling relied on immunoSEQ multiplex PCR, and the TCRdb table lists in-frame clones only, not all of them. The table lists fewer than 35,000 clones. V is TRBV5-1 and J is TRBJ2-3; D not certain. The source is a woman aged 18-70 years with a cervical HPV16 infection that either progressed to CIN3+ or cleared (not recorded which). The sequenced material came from blood buffy coat. The CDR3 loop is CASSLAYSPSTDTQYF. Incomplete CDR3 DNA: TGCGCCAGCAGCTTGGCCTATTCCCCCAGCACAGATACG.